The 3 T cell receptor beta chains below come from one sample, sequenced in a study of blood T cell repertoires in COVID-19. Here immunoSEQ multiplex PCR was the method, and the copy in TCRdb shows in-frame clones only, minus some. The sample yields 300,000 to 350,000 clones, over 75% seen once. The sample was PBMCs or T cells enriched from blood (not recorded which). The receptors were gathered from a woman aged 25 to 45 who had recovered from COVID-19.

The chain employs TRBV25-1 and TRBJ1-2; D is undetermined. Germline V CDR1 and CDR2: MGHDK, SYGVNS. V was clipped by 3 bases and J by 5 bases, with 13 bases between them. CDR3 length equals 14 residues. CDR3 nucleotides: TGTGCCAGCAGTGACTTGAGGGTAGGGTATGGCTACACCTTC. It is translated as CASSDLRVGYGYTF.

The V call is TRBV7-2, the J call TRBJ2-1, with a possible D match to TRBD1 (6 bases). The germline CDR1 and CDR2 sequences are SGHTA and FQGNSA. The CDR3 totals 15 residues. The ends were cut back, 1 base at V and 6 bases at J, with 13 bases in the middle. CDR3 loop: CASSLGWGPVNEQFF. In DNA form, the CDR3 reads TGTGCCAGCAGCTTAGGGTGGGGGCCGGTCAATGAGCAGTTCTTC.

The J gene is TRBJ1-5, the V gene TRBV19, with D perhaps TRBD1 (5 bases). This CDR3 region has 13 residues. The V gene's germline CDR1 is LNHDA and CDR2 SQIVND (reference sequence). Trimming pared 7 bases from V and 2 bases from J, leaving 9 bases between. CDR3: CASIGRGNQPQHF. DNA of the CDR3: TGTGCCAGTATCGGCAGGGGCAATCAGCCCCAGCATTTT.